This TCR beta chain emerged from a study of neoadjuvant anti-PD-1 for oral cavity cancer. Across the study: Non-progressing patients received a fourth nivolumab dose near day 43, then surgery on days 50-56. Whole-study findings and limits: Pretreatment Treg/Th17 ratio correlated inversely with post-treatment tumor clonality.

This clone appeared a few times. The antigen is not known. Time point described: after neoadjuvant nivolumab, at surgical resection. V was trimmed by 3 bases and J by 4 bases, leaving 3 bases between them. Germline loops: CDR1 SNHLY, CDR2 FYNNEI. The CDR3 runs to 11 residues. Sequencing used immunoSEQ multiplex PCR; TCRdb keeps in-frame clones, though not all of them. Among roughly 46,000 clones listed, approximately 80% were seen once. The chain uses TRBV2 and TRBJ1-2; D is unresolved. Sequencing was performed on PBMCs, taken after nivolumab (anti-PD-1) treatment. This receptor was taken from a person aged 35 to 85 with oral cavity squamous cell carcinoma. In DNA form, the CDR3 reads TGTGCCAGCAGTGAGTTCTATGGCTACACCTTC. Encoded protein: CASSEFYGYTF.